This T cell receptor (beta chain) was captured by sequencing in a study of cytomegalovirus exposure and HLA in healthy donors. Overall study results and limits: Excluded: some indistinguishable V segments such as TRBV6-2 and TRBV6-3. Cytomegalovirus association was assigned to about 180 TCR beta chains. Follow-up analysis later connected one missense variant in DCLRE1C with trimming of TCR beta V- and J-genes.

Trimming pared 6 bases from V and 8 bases from J, leaving 16 bases between. The V gene's germline CDR1 is MNHNY and CDR2 SVGAGI (reference sequence). The CDR3 extends over 13 amino acids. About this clone: Its antigen is not known.

PCR involved 60 Vbeta and 13 Jbeta primers. Method: immunoSEQ multiplex PCR; TCRdb's copy keeps in-frame clones and lacks some. The table shows some 190,000 clones, with 65% to 85% occurring only once. The receptor's source is a woman aged 18-30 years in good health and CMV-seronegative. The material sequenced was PBMCs. V is TRBV6-6 and J is TRBJ1-2, with a possible D match to TRBD1 (5 bases). The CDR3 sequence: CASSLQSGEGYTF. The CDR3 DNA reads TGTGCCAGCAGCCTGCAATCGGGGGAGGGCTACACCTTC.